This T cell receptor beta chain emerged from a study of T-cell reconstitution after alpha-beta-depleted transplantation in children. General study findings and limits: T-cell numbers and diversity, one year after transplant, stemmed largely from T cells that were newly produced. Several hundred rapidly expanded clones from non-depleted graft cells reportedly supplied alpha-beta T cells about two months post-transplant. At day 60, the high TCRbeta diversity found in some patients originated from recipient T cells and thymic progenitors that had survived.

With V trimmed by 4 bases and J by 3 bases, 3 bases remained unmatched. CDR3 length: 15 amino acids. CDR1 LNHDA and CDR2 SQIVND come from the germline V gene (reference sequence). This clonotype was picked up many times. Its antigen is unidentified. This sample's TCRbeta library carried unique molecular identifier barcodes. One entry per CDR3 protein, called by TCRdb with MiXCR from the PCR reads. The sample consists of about 260,000 distinct CDR3 sequences, 6.5% to 9% of them appearing once. This TCR came from a male patient between 10 and 17 years old who had a stem cell transplant for acute lymphoblastic leukemia, so the T cells may come from the graft donor. The chain links TRBV19 to TRBJ1-5; 10 positions match TRBD1. The sequencing used PBMCs, mostly from graft donor cells, collected 180 days after TCRalphabeta/CD19-depleted stem cell transplant. CDR3 residues: CASSTGQGVNQPQHF. The CDR3, as DNA: TGTGCCAGTAGTACAGGACAGGGGGTCAATCAGCCCCAGCATTTT.